These 26 T cell receptor beta chains originate from one sample sequenced in a study of blood T cells in healthy people across ages. Using a J-beta primer mix together with a sample-barcoded 5' primer, a second PCR was run for roughly 6 to 11 cycles. TCRdb fed the 5' RACE reads into MiXCR, producing one record per CDR3 protein. The sample carries around 900,000 distinct CDR3 sequences, roughly half recorded once. Sequenced input: blood. These receptors all stem from an older woman in good health.

This clonotype came up a few times. This chain links TRBV29-1 with TRBJ2-1; 12 positions agree with TRBD2. The junction had 9 bases not matched to a gene; V was cut back by 7 bases and J by 8 bases. The CDR3 has 14 residues. Germline CDR1 reads SQVTM; CDR2 reads ANQGSEA. The CDR3 protein is CSGTTSGRTYEQFF. The CDR3 DNA reads as TGCAGCGGCACTACTAGCGGGAGGACATATGAGCAGTTCTTC.

The V gene is TRBV9, the J gene TRBJ2-7, with a tentative D call TRBD1 (6 bases). Trimming took off 3 bases at V and 7 bases at J, with 23 bases between the two ends. The CDR3 is 16 amino acids. CDR1 is SGDLS and CDR2 is YYNGEE in the germline V gene. For the CDR3, the DNA is TGTGCCAGCAGCGGCGGTGGGTTGGACAGACTCTTGGAGCAGTACTTC. Its translation is CASSGGGLDRLLEQYF. Combining the CDR3 with reference TRBV9 and TRBJ2-7 gives the whole variable domain DSGVTQTPKHLITATGQRVTLRCSPRSGDLSVYWYQQSLDQGLQFLIQYYNGEERAKGNILERFSAQQFPDLHSELNLSSLELGDSALYFCASSGGGLDRLLEQYFGPGTRLTVT.

The chain carries TRBV11-2 and TRBJ2-7; a weak D match, TRBD1 (6 bases). The CDR3 totals 15 residues. The V end lost 1 base, the J end lost 3 bases, and 13 bases lay between the germline ends. The germline V gene encodes CDR1 SGHAT and CDR2 FQNNGV. The CDR3 sequence: CASSLALDSFYEQYF. The CDR3, as DNA: TGTGCCAGCAGCTTAGCCCTGGACAGCTTCTACGAGCAGTACTTC.

This clonotype has a handful of counts. This chain connects TRBV7-2 to TRBJ2-5, with 9 bases that match TRBD2. J gave up 5 bases and V 1 base, and 5 bases lay outside the gene matches. This CDR3 has 15 residues. CDR1 is SGHTA and CDR2 is FQGNSA in the germline V gene. CDR3 nucleotides: TGTGCCAGCAGCTTAGGCGGGAGGGTCTACGAGACCCAGTACTTC. Amino acids: CASSLGGRVYETQYF. Variable domain in full (rest from reference TRBV7-2 and TRBJ2-5): GAGVSQSPSNKVTEKGKDVELRCDPISGHTALYWYRQSLGQGLEFLIYFQGNSAPDKSGLPSDRFSAERTGGSVSTLTIQRTQQEDSAVYLCASSLGGRVYETQYFGPGTRLLVL.

A few counts support this clonotype. The V call is TRBV10-3, the J call TRBJ2-7; no firm D call. The CDR3 is 12 residues long. CDR1 and CDR2 (germline): ENHRY, SYGVKD. V dropped 6 bases and J dropped 7 bases, with 13 bases sitting between them. The CDR3 nucleotides are TGTGCCATCAGGGCTTTCCACAATGAGCAGTACTTC. It specifies CAIRAFHNEQYF.

The rearrangement uses TRBV20-1 and TRBJ2-7; TRBD2 matches 7 bases. The CDR3 is made up of 17 amino acids. V lost 4 bases and J lost 1; bases outside the gene matches: 16. The germline V gene encodes CDR1 DFQATT and CDR2 SNEGSKA (reference sequence). CDR3 nucleotide sequence: TGCAGTGCTACTACCATTGTTGGACTAGGCGAATCCTACGAGCAGTACTTC. Its protein is CSATTIVGLGESYEQYF.

The chain uses TRBV14 and TRBJ1-6; 7 bases align to TRBD1. This CDR3 contains 14 residues. Germline CDR1 is SGHDN and CDR2 is FVKESK. Unmatched junction bases numbered 4, after V lost 4 bases and J lost 7 bases. Here the CDR3 reads CASSRGQENSPLHF. CDR3 nucleotide sequence: TGTGCCAGCAGCCGCGGACAGGAGAATTCACCCCTCCACTTT.

The chain is built from TRBV24-1 and TRBJ2-4; 10 positions match TRBD1. The trim removed 4 bases at V and 3 bases at J, leaving 5 bases unmatched. This CDR3 spans 16 amino acids. Germline V gene data show CDR1 as KGHDR and CDR2 as SFDVKD. The CDR3 reads CATSETGGVGKNIQYF. DNA for the CDR3: TGTGCCACCAGTGAGACAGGGGGCGTGGGCAAAAACATTCAGTACTTC.

This clonotype occurred once. J is TRBJ2-1 and V is TRBV29-1; D is undetermined. Gene TRBJ2-7 matches the end of the DNA better, so the J call may be wrong. The CDR3 has 13 residues. The germline V gene has CDR1 SQVTM and CDR2 ANQGSEA. The CDR3 DNA reads as TGCAGCGTTGAAGATCTCATCCTCAATGAGCAGTACTTC. This encodes CSVEDLILNEQYF.

This clonotype has just a few counts. The chain combines TRBV10-3 with TRBJ2-7; possible D gene TRBD1, 5 bases. CDR1 is ENHRY, CDR2 SYGVKD, per germline. The V end lost 4 bases, the J end lost 4 bases, and 11 bases lay between the germline ends. The CDR3 is made up of 13 amino acids. As DNA, the CDR3 is TGTGCCATCAGTGCAGGGCTAGGGTACGAGCAGTACTTC. This sequence encodes CAISAGLGYEQYF.

The rearrangement joins TRBV18 to TRBJ1-5, with 7 bases fitting TRBD1. V shed 0 bases and J 5 bases; nucleotides not matched to a gene: 4. The CDR3 contains 15 residues. Germline-derived CDR1 and CDR2 are KGHSH and LQKENI. This CDR3 reads CASSPPGQPHQPQHF. For the CDR3, the DNA is TGTGCCAGCTCACCACCGGGACAGCCCCATCAGCCCCAGCATTTT.

The V and J genes are TRBV20-1 and TRBJ2-1; the match to TRBD2 covers 7 bases. The CDR3 contains 17 residues. CDR1 DFQATT and CDR2 SNEGSKA come from the germline V gene (reference sequence). V shed 0 bases, J shed 10 bases, and the junction held 18 bases outside the gene matches. The CDR3 is CSARDSGRGVGYGEQFF. In DNA, the CDR3 is TGCAGTGCTAGAGATTCCGGTCGGGGGGTTGGTTATGGGGAGCAGTTCTTC.

This clonotype was seen more than once but under ten times. The gene calls are TRBV5-5 and TRBJ2-7; 14 positions agree with TRBD2. The CDR3 is 16 amino acids. V was clipped by 4 bases and J by 3 bases; unmatched bases: 6. Per the germline V gene, CDR1 is SGHKS and CDR2 is YYEKEE (reference sequence). CDR3 DNA sequence: TGTGCCAGCAGCCGGGGACTAGCGGGAGATAACTACGAGCAGTACTTC. It is translated as CASSRGLAGDNYEQYF.

This chain uses TRBV12-3 or TRBV12-4 with TRBJ1-2, with D maybe TRBD1 (5 bases). This CDR3 region has 14 residues. V was pared by 6 bases and J by 2 bases, with 13 bases between. CDR3 sequence (DNA): TGTGCCAGCAGGGCCCGGGGGAGGAACTATGGCTACACCTTC. It is translated as CASRARGRNYGYTF.

The rearrangement links TRBV11-3 to TRBJ2-5; TRBD2 aligns across 12 bases. There are 16 residues in the CDR3. V gave up 4 bases and J gave up 4 bases; unmatched junction bases: 7. The germline CDR1 and CDR2 sequences are SGHNT and YENEEA. CDR3 in amino acids: CASSSRTSGVRETQYF. Written as DNA, the CDR3 is TGTGCCAGCAGCTCGCGGACTAGCGGGGTGAGAGAGACCCAGTACTTC. Full variable domain (missing parts from reference TRBV11-3 and TRBJ2-5): EAGVVQSPRYKIIEKKQPVAFWCNPISGHNTLYWYLQNLGQGPELLIRYENEEAVDDSQLPKDRFSAERLKGVDSTLKIQPAELGDSAVYLCASSSRTSGVRETQYFGPGTRLLVL.

This clonotype was seen a few times. The chain has TRBV20-1 and TRBJ2-1; 8 bases are a match to TRBD2. The junction had 6 bases not matched to a gene; V was cut back by 0 bases and J by 5 bases. The CDR3 runs 15 residues. Germline CDR1 and CDR2: DFQATT and SNEGSKA (reference sequence). The CDR3 DNA sequence: TGCAGTGCTAGAGATTGGATAGCGGGGAACAATGAGCAGTTCTTC. Translated: CSARDWIAGNNEQFF.

V is TRBV11-2 and J is TRBJ1-2; D remains ambiguous. Germline V gives CDR1 SGHAT, CDR2 FQNNGV. CDR3 size: 13 residues. The ends were cut back, 1 base at V and 4 bases at J, with 7 bases in the middle. The CDR3 protein is CASSLGAVYGYTF. The CDR3 bases are TGTGCCAGCAGCTTAGGAGCGGTCTATGGCTACACCTTC.

This clonotype was seen at least ten times. This chain joins TRBV14 and TRBJ2-7; D is possibly TRBD1 (6 bases). The V end was cut by 3 bases, the J end by 4 bases, with 13 bases between. CDR1 and CDR2 from the germline V gene are SGHDN and FVKESK. The CDR3 extends over 14 amino acids. The chain's CDR3 is CASSHGLTGYEQYF. The CDR3 DNA reads TGTGCCAGCAGCCACGGGCTGACAGGTTACGAGCAGTACTTC.

This clonotype turned up a few times. The V gene is TRBV28, the J gene TRBJ1-2; TRBD1 is a possible D gene (6 bases). V lost 11 bases and J lost 8, with 18 bases in between. This CDR3 is built from 12 residues. Germline assignment: CDR1 MDHEN and CDR2 SYDVKM. CDR3 sequence reads: CAGWTADSGYTF. CDR3 DNA: TGTGCCGGTTGGACAGCCGACAGCGGCTACACCTTC.

The J gene is TRBJ2-1, the V gene TRBV2, with D maybe TRBD2 (6 bases). The V end lost 2 bases, the J end lost 6 bases, and 14 bases lay between the germline ends. This CDR3 comprises 15 residues. Germline CDR1 SNHLY, CDR2 FYNNEI. The CDR3 loop is CASSEIRGLINEQFF. The CDR3 DNA reads TGTGCCAGCAGTGAAATTCGGGGACTCATCAATGAGCAGTTCTTC.

The rearrangement joins TRBV7-8 to TRBJ2-7; tentatively, D is TRBD1 (5 bases). CDR1 and CDR2 from the germline V gene are SGHVS and FQNEAQ. This CDR3 comprises 14 residues. The V end lost 5 bases, the J end lost 3 bases, and 14 bases lay between the germline ends. CDR3 sequence reads: CASSPRVPGYEQYF. For the CDR3, the DNA is TGTGCCAGCAGCCCCAGGGTTCCGGGCTACGAGCAGTACTTC.

The J gene is TRBJ2-5, the V gene TRBV4-1, with D possibly being TRBD1 (5 bases). Per the germline V gene, CDR1 is MGHRA and CDR2 is YSYEKL. V lost 3 bases and J 1 base, leaving 12 bases between the germline ends. The CDR3 covers 15 residues. The CDR3 loop reads CASSQEMGLQETQYF. CDR3 nucleotides: TGCGCCAGCAGCCAGGAGATGGGGCTCCAAGAGACCCAGTACTTC.

The chain uses TRBV27 and TRBJ2-1; perhaps TRBD2 as D (5 bases). The V end was cut by 1 base, the J end by 8 bases, with 15 bases between. Germline V lookup: CDR1 MNHEY, CDR2 SMNVEV (reference sequence). The CDR3 loop spans 15 amino acids. The CDR3 loop reads CASSLYAGATDEQFF. The CDR3 nucleotides are TGTGCCAGCAGTTTATACGCGGGTGCGACGGATGAGCAGTTCTTC.

The chain employs TRBV20-1 and TRBJ2-5; 14 bases are shared with TRBD2. The CDR3 runs to 15 residues. Per the germline V gene, CDR1 is DFQATT and CDR2 is SNEGSKA (reference sequence). J gave up 5 bases and V 6 bases, and 8 bases lay outside the gene matches. The CDR3 protein is CSAKTSGRAGETQYF. The CDR3 region has the DNA TGCAGTGCGAAGACTAGCGGGAGGGCCGGGGAGACCCAGTACTTC.

J is TRBJ2-3 and V is TRBV29-1; no clear D gene. V lost 4 bases and J 5 bases, leaving 10 bases between the germline ends. Germline CDR1 SQVTM, CDR2 ANQGSEA. The CDR3 length is 12 residues. The CDR3 region is CSVVGSQDTQYF. The CDR3 nucleotides are TGCAGCGTTGTGGGGTCCCAAGATACGCAGTATTTT.

The table lists this clonotype with a few counts. This sequence joins TRBV29-1 and TRBJ2-5; D gene unclear. Per the germline V gene, CDR1 is SQVTM and CDR2 is ANQGSEA. The CDR3 has 12 residues. V was clipped by 8 bases and J by 5 bases, with 15 bases between them. This CDR3 reads CSSRESLETQYF. CDR3 bases: TGCAGCTCCCGAGAGTCTCTGGAGACCCAGTACTTC.